Listed below are T cell receptor beta chains from one sample, sequenced in a study of cytomegalovirus exposure and HLA in healthy donors. Sequenced by immunoSEQ multiplex PCR; TCRdb stores in-frame clones only, minus some. The table lists about 150,000 clones, under 70% of them singletons. Sequencing input: PBMCs. The receptors here all came from a man aged 30 to 45 in good health and CMV-seropositive. Both conserved end residues are part of each CDR3. The D gene is left open where the match is weak. Not every row has a clone size; where given, it reads once, few, many or a size class.

J | size | V | D | length | CDR3 | DNA
TRBJ2-7 | NA | TRBV4-2 | TRBD2 | 16 | CASSQEIAGEGLEQYF | TGTGCCAGCAGCCAGGAGATAGCGGGAGAAGGGCTCGAGCAGTACTTC
TRBJ2-5 | NA | TRBV29-1 | NA | 14 | CSVTIPSGWETQYF | TGCAGCGTTACTATTCCCTCGGGATGGGAGACCCAGTACTTC
TRBJ2-7 | NA | TRBV27 | NA | 14 | CASGGASSHYEQYF | TGTGCCAGCGGCGGGGCTAGCTCACACTACGAGCAGTACTTC
TRBJ2-7 | NA | TRBV10-1 | NA | 14 | CASSEGGMPYEQYF | TGCGCCAGCAGTGAGGGGGGGATGCCCTACGAGCAGTACTTC
TRBJ1-1 | few | TRBV7-6 | NA | 13 | CASSLYMNTEAFF | TGTGCCAGCAGCTTGTACATGAACACTGAAGCTTTCTTT
TRBJ2-1 | NA | TRBV10-3 | NA | 13 | CAISEAGINEQFF | TGTGCCATCAGTGAGGCAGGTATCAATGAGCAGTTCTTC
TRBJ1-6 | NA | TRBV30 | NA | 16 | CAWSVPGREPNSPLHF | TGTGCCTGGAGTGTCCCAGGCCGAGAACCTAATTCACCCCTCCACTTT
TRBJ2-5 | NA | TRBV7-8 | TRBD2 | 14 | CASSLGLAVETQYF | TGTGCCAGCAGCTTAGGACTAGCGGTGGAGACCCAGTACTTC
TRBJ2-5 | NA | TRBV7-9 | NA | 16 | CASSLTHRPAQETQYF | TGTGCCAGCAGCTTGACTCATCGGCCAGCCCAAGAGACCCAGTACTTC
TRBJ2-7 | NA | TRBV5-1 | NA | 15 | CASSLAQIGEDEQYF | TGCGCCAGCAGCTTGGCCCAGATAGGGGAGGACGAGCAGTACTTC
TRBJ1-1 | NA | TRBV4-1 | NA | 17 | CASSQGTGVSMNTEAFF | TGCGCCAGCAGCCAAGGTACGGGGGTCAGCATGAACACTGAAGCTTTCTTT
TRBJ2-7 | NA | TRBV5-6 | NA | 15 | CASTKWATNSYEQYF | TGTGCCAGCACCAAATGGGCGACTAACTCCTACGAGCAGTACTTC
TRBJ2-2 | NA | TRBV30 | TRBD2 | 16 | CAWRSTSGRLSGELFF | TGTGCCTGGAGGTCTACTAGCGGGAGACTCTCCGGGGAGCTGTTTTTT
TRBJ1-5 | NA | TRBV19 | TRBD1 | 17 | CASSTRPTDRMDQPQHF | TGTGCCAGTAGTACCCGCCCCACGGACAGGATGGATCAGCCCCAGCATTTT
TRBJ2-7 | once | TRBV4-1 | TRBD1 | 15 | CASSPRTGDPYEQYF | TGCGCCAGCAGCCCCCGGACAGGGGACCCCTACGAGCAGTACTTC
TRBJ1-1 | NA | TRBV9 | NA | 16 | CASSVSAGQGNTEAFF | TGTGCCAGCAGCGTATCGGCTGGGCAGGGGAACACTGAAGCTTTCTTT
TRBJ1-5 | once | TRBV11-2 | NA | 14 | CAGSLDLGGKPQHF | TGTGCCGGCAGCTTAGATCTCGGAGGGAAGCCCCAGCATTTT
TRBJ2-3 | NA | TRBV7-9 | NA | 13 | CASSQESADTQYF | TGTGCCAGCAGCCAGGAAAGTGCGGATACGCAGTATTTT
TRBJ2-5 | NA | TRBV7-9 | TRBD1 | 15 | CASRFPGQGTETQYF | TGTGCCAGCAGATTCCCGGGACAGGGAACCGAGACCCAGTACTTC
TRBJ1-2 | NA | TRBV2 | TRBD1 | 15 | CASSLPGQGAYGYTF | TGTGCCAGCAGTCTGCCGGGACAGGGGGCCTATGGCTACACCTTC
TRBJ2-5 | NA | TRBV25-1 | NA | 16 | CASRGDLDWIQETQYF | TGTGCCAGCAGGGGCGACCTGGACTGGATCCAAGAGACCCAGTACTTC
TRBJ2-7 | NA | TRBV7-8 | TRBD2 | 14 | CASETSGRPYEQYF | TGTGCCAGCGAGACTAGCGGGAGGCCCTACGAGCAGTACTTC
TRBJ2-3 | NA | TRBV27 | NA | 13 | CASSLLTADTQYF | TGTGCCAGCAGTTTACTGACAGCAGATACGCAGTATTTT
TRBJ1-2 | NA | TRBV10-2 | NA | 14 | CASSEGSTTKGYTF | TGCGCCAGCAGTGAGGGCAGCACTACTAAGGGCTACACCTTC
TRBJ2-1 | NA | TRBV9 | NA | 14 | CASSVAPAYNEQFF | TGTGCCAGCAGCGTAGCTCCGGCCTACAATGAGCAGTTCTTC
TRBJ1-5 | few | TRBV30 | NA | 13 | CAWNKEGNQPQHF | TGTGCCTGGAATAAGGAGGGTAATCAGCCCCAGCATTTT
TRBJ2-5 | NA | TRBV5-3 | TRBD1 | 14 | CARSRTGVGETQYF | TGTGCCAGAAGCCGAACAGGGGTGGGAGAGACCCAGTACTTC
TRBJ1-1 | NA | TRBV10-3 | TRBD1 | 15 | CAISETGQGGTEAFF | TGTGCCATCAGTGAGACGGGACAGGGTGGAACTGAAGCTTTCTTT
TRBJ2-1 | NA | TRBV10-1 | NA | 15 | CASSAAKYSYNEQFF | TGCGCCAGCAGTGCCGCGAAATACTCCTACAATGAGCAGTTCTTC
TRBJ1-5 | NA | TRBV28 | NA | 18 | CASSLLGVGSDYNQPQHF | TGTGCCAGCAGTTTATTAGGGGTCGGGTCCGATTACAATCAGCCCCAGCATTTT
TRBJ1-4 | few | TRBV11-1 | TRBD1 | 15 | CASSRGDRSNEKLFF | TGTGCCAGCAGCCGCGGGGACAGATCTAATGAAAAACTGTTTTTT
TRBJ2-7 | NA | TRBV5-6 | TRBD1 | 13 | CASSKVTGVEQYF | TGTGCCAGCAGCAAAGTGACAGGGGTCGAGCAGTACTTC
TRBJ2-2 | NA | TRBV5-1 | NA | 15 | CASSLAHSGTGELFF | TGCGCCAGCAGCTTGGCCCACAGCGGCACCGGGGAGCTGTTTTTT
TRBJ1-4 | NA | TRBV6-6 | NA | 13 | CATLRSGSEKLFF | TGTGCCACCCTGAGGTCAGGGTCTGAAAAACTGTTTTTT
TRBJ1-1 | NA | TRBV5-4 | TRBD1 | 14 | CASISRQGRAEAFF | TGTGCCAGCATCAGTCGACAGGGACGGGCTGAAGCTTTCTTT
TRBJ2-1 | NA | TRBV5-1 | TRBD2 | 16 | CASSSLAGGTYNEQFF | TGCGCCAGCAGCTCTCTAGCGGGAGGGACCTACAATGAGCAGTTCTTC
TRBJ1-5 | NA | TRBV19 | TRBD1 | 15 | CASSGTARSNQPQHF | TGTGCCAGTAGTGGGACAGCAAGGAGCAATCAGCCCCAGCATTTT
TRBJ1-3 | few | TRBV11-2 | TRBD1 | 15 | CASSFQGVAGNTIYF | TGTGCCAGCAGCTTCCAGGGGGTCGCTGGAAACACCATATATTTT
TRBJ1-1 | NA | TRBV5-1 | NA | 15 | CASLERSGLNTEAFF | TGCGCCAGCCTCGAACGGTCGGGGTTGAACACTGAAGCTTTCTTT
TRBJ2-1 | NA | TRBV19 | TRBD2 | 15 | CASISGGSSYNEQFF | TGTGCCAGTATCAGCGGGGGTAGCTCCTACAATGAGCAGTTCTTC
TRBJ2-2 | few | TRBV12-5 | NA | 14 | CASGLGENTGELFF | TGTGCTAGTGGTTTGGGAGAGAACACCGGGGAGCTGTTTTTT